This T cell receptor (beta chain) was sequenced in a study of blood T cell repertoires in COVID-19. Study at large: T cells, B-cell-depleted T cells, or PBMCs supplied cDNA or gDNA.

In the original workflow: Using reference gene primer amplification, nucleated cell counts were estimated. Repertoires were generated with immunoSEQ multiplex PCR, while TCRdb's copy carries only in-frame clones and drops some. V, J and clone size are taken as reported in that table, and D and trimming were inferred from the DNA itself. The sample yields 130,000 or so clones, almost 90% seen once. Germline values: CDR1 LGHNA, CDR2 YNFKEQ. After removal of 0 bases from V and 7 bases from J, the junction contained 7 bases not matched to a gene. This CDR3 has 16 amino acids. The specimen was peripheral blood. This clonotype was obtained from a woman aged 60-75 years with acute or convalescent COVID-19. V gene TRBV4-2 combines with J gene TRBJ2-1; 9 bases map to TRBD2. In DNA form, the CDR3 reads TGTGCCAGCAGCCAAGATCCAGCGGGGGGACGAAATGAGCAGTTCTTC. Its protein is CASSQDPAGGRNEQFF.